This T cell receptor beta chain was retrieved from a study of blood T cell repertoires in COVID-19. The wider study: From the United States, Italy and Spain came samples of acute and convalescent COVID-19. Sources were T cells, B-cell-depleted T cells, or PBMCs; the material itself was cDNA or gDNA.

The data were produced by immunoSEQ multiplex PCR, yet TCRdb's version contains in-frame clones alone and is incomplete. The repertoire holds about 140,000 clones, with roughly 84% as singletons. V was cut by 9 bases and J by 1 base, with 13 bases left in between. Germline CDR1 and CDR2: MDHEN and SYDVKM. This CDR3 contains 13 residues. The specimen was peripheral blood. The receptor was derived from a woman aged 55-70 years with acute or convalescent COVID-19. The rearrangement uses TRBV28 and TRBJ2-7, with D tentatively TRBD1 (5 bases). The CDR3 protein is CARRRRTSYEQYF. CDR3 in DNA: TGTGCCAGACGGCGACGGACATCCTACGAGCAGTACTTC. Combining the CDR3 with reference TRBV28 and TRBJ2-7 gives the whole variable domain DVKVTQSSRYLVKRTGEKVFLECVQDMDHENMFWYRQDPGLGLRLIYFSYDVKMKEKGDIPEGYSVSREKKERFSLILESASTNQTSMYLCARRRRTSYEQYFGPGTRLTVT.